The source of this T cell receptor beta chain is a study of blood T cell repertoires in COVID-19. Clones were sequenced by immunoSEQ multiplex PCR, and TCRdb holds only the in-frame ones, with some missing. Here the sample spans approximately 170,000 clones, about 90% being singletons. The CDR3 is 15 residues long. The germline V gene has CDR1 SGHRS and CDR2 YFSETQ. The junction had 2 bases not matched to a gene; V was cut back by 4 bases and J by 1 base. The TCR originated in a woman between 65 and 79 years old with acute or convalescent COVID-19. The chain employs TRBV5-1 and TRBJ2-5; TRBD2 agrees at 12 bases. The sequenced sample was peripheral blood. CDR3 region: CASSLGLAGQETQYF. The CDR3 DNA reads as TGCGCCAGCAGCCTGGGACTAGCGGGCCAAGAGACCCAGTACTTC. The entire variable domain, with the rest obtained from reference TRBV5-1 and TRBJ2-5, is as follows: KAGVTQTPRYLIKTRGQQVTLSCSPISGHRSVSWYQQTPGQGLQFLFEYFSETQRNKGNFPGRFSGRQFSNSRSEMNVSTLELGDSALYLCASSLGLAGQETQYFGPGTRLLVL.